This T cell receptor beta chain was profiled in a study of CXCR3-negative and CXCR3-positive naive CD8 T cells (dated by TCRdb to between 2019 and 2020). Concerning the study at large: About 150 million TRB reads were obtained in total, roughly 1.5 +/- 0.3 million reads per library. Data from roughly twelve donors, pooled across two independent experiments, went into the diversity and physicochemical repertoire analyses. Naive subsets from a handful of donors and memory cells from 3 donors were included in the TRBV-TRBJ cluster analysis. General conclusions and limits of the study: Because CXCR3 expression was partially decreased after cryopreservation, freshly isolated PBMCs were used for most assays. TRB CDR3s from CXCR3-positive naive cells showed higher hydrophobicity (lower Kidera factor 4), lower energy, and higher strength and volume indices than CXCR3-negative naive cells. Repertoire diversity was comparably high in both naive subsets but much lower in memory CD8+ T cells. TRBV-TRBJ usage was similar between naive CXCR3-negative and CXCR3-positive cells from the same donor, while memory cells showed distinct patterns. Because surface CD5, which has been linked to self-reactivity in mice, was comparable between naive subsets, TCR interaction strength was also inferred from TRB CDR3 physicochemical properties.

This sample was sequenced with a NextSeq 550. The Human TCR Profiling Kit (MiLaboratory) was used to prepare UMI-labeled 5' RACE TRB cDNA libraries. The full amount of extracted RNA was used for cDNA synthesis, and the full amount of resulting cDNA was used for PCR amplification. Libraries were prepared in parallel with an identical number of PCR cycles. The source study handled its data this way. About 54,000 +/- 9,700 unique UMI-labeled TRB cDNA molecules per library were extracted with MIGEC and MiXCR, with at least two reads per UMI required. Each library averaged roughly 36,000 +/- 9,600 functional in-frame TRB CDR3 nucleotide clonotypes without stop codons. After downsampling to 5000 UMI-labeled TRB molecules per sample, diversity metrics such as normalized Shannon-Wiener and Chao1 were calculated in VDJtools. Clonotype-size-weighted physicochemical properties of the central five CDR3 residues (interaction energy, strength, volume and Kidera factor 4) were computed in VDJtools. After TCRdb reprocessed the reads, each CDR3 protein sequence was kept as one row, without DNA. TCRdb assigned the V and J calls; the authors' analysis was not used. The table of this sample itemizes 70,000 to 100,000 distinct CDR3 sequences. The ten biggest clones cover around 1.7% of the sample.

The germline V gene provides CDR1 SQVTM and CDR2 ANQGSEA. The CDR3 starts with the cysteine, ends with the phenylalanine, and has 13 residues. Only the protein sequence is given. For each CD8+ T cell subset, flow sorting was done in triplicate, and a few hundred thousand cells per subset went directly into RLT lysis buffer. To keep memory contaminants out, a stringent definition of naive CD8+ T cells was applied: CD45RO-CCR7+CD27+CD95-. Peripheral blood mononuclear cells were isolated from buffy coats by standard density gradient centrifugation. A FACSAria III was used to flow-sort naive CD8+ T cells into CXCR3-negative and CXCR3-positive populations. Total RNA was extracted from sorted cells using an RNeasy Mini Kit. A remark on this clonotype: Its specific antigen is unknown.

Sample: naive CXCR3- CD8+ T cells from blood. Read against the paper, the sample's cell subset or site label means: CD45RO-CCR7+CD27+CD95- naive CD8+ T cells lacking CXCR3 (TNR3-). The rearranged chain carries TRBV29-1 and TRBJ2-3; TCRdb outputs TRBD2, but without DNA this stays unchecked. The receptor's source is a human donor in good health. Some clones in this sample may be carry-over from other donors' samples. The CDR3 loop reads CSVLAGGMDTQYF.